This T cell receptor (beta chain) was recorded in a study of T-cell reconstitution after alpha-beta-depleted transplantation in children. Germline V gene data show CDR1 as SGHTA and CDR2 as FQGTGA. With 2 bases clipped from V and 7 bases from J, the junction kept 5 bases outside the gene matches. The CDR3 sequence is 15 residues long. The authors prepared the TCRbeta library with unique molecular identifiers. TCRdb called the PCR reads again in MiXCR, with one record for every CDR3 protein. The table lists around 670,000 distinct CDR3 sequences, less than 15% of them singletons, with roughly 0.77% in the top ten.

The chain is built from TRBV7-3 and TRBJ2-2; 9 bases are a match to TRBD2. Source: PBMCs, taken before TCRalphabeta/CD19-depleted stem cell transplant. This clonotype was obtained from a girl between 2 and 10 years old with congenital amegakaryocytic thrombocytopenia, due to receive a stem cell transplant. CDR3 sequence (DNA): TGTGCCAGCAGCTTATACCTAGCGGGAAGCGGGGAGCTGTTTTTT. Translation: CASSLYLAGSGELFF.